This T cell receptor (beta chain) came from a study of T cell changes during pregnancy in multiple sclerosis. This clone occurred a few times. CDR3 length: 15 residues. V was pared by 0 bases and J by 4 bases, with 5 bases of the junction left unmatched. The germline V gene has CDR1 MNHNS and CDR2 SASEGT. Generated by immunoSEQ multiplex PCR, the TCRdb table keeps only in-frame clones and is missing some. The sample includes more than 55,000 clones, roughly 91% seen only once; the top ten take around 6.8%. The clonotype comes from a female donor in good health, enrolled as a control in a pregnancy study. Sequences were derived from peripheral blood, sampled in the third trimester of pregnancy. The J gene is TRBJ1-1, the V gene TRBV6-1; 7 bases are shared with TRBD1. CDR3 sequence (DNA): TGTGCCAGCAGTGAAGCTGACAGGGTGGGCACTGAAGCTTTCTTT. As protein: CASSEADRVGTEAFF.